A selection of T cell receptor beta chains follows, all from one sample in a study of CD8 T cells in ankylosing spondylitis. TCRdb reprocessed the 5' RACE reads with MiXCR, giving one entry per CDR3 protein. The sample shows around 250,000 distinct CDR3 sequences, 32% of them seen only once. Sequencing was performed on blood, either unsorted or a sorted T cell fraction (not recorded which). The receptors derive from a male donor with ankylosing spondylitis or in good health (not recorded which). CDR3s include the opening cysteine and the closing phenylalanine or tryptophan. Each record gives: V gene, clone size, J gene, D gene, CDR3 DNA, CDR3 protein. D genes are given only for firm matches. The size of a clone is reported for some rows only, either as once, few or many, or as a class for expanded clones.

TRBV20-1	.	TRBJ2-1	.	TGCAGTGCTAGGATCGGGTTTCTTGAGCAGTTCTTC	CSARIGFLEQFF
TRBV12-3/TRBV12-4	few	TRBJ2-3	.	TGTGCCAGCAGCTCGGTAGATACGCAGTATTTT	CASSSVDTQYF
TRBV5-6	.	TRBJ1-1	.	TGTGCCAGCAGCCCGAGGGATAGGGAAACTGAAGCTTTCTTT	CASSPRDRETEAFF
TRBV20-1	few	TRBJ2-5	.	TGCAGTGCTACCCGGGACTACCAAGAGACCCAGTACTTC	CSATRDYQETQYF
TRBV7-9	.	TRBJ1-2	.	TGTGCCAGCAGCAAAGACACCTATGGCTACACCTTC	CASSKDTYGYTF
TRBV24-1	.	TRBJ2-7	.	TGTGCCACCAGGGGCGAATCCTACGAGCAGTACTTC	CATRGESYEQYF
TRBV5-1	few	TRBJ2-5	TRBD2	TGCGCCACCCCTAGCGGGGGAGGAGAGACCCAGTACTTC	CATPSGGGETQYF
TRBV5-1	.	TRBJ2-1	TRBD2	TGCGCCAGCAGGGGCGGGGGCTACAATGAGCAGTTCTTC	CASRGGGYNEQFF
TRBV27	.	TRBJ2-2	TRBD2	TGTGCCAGCAGACTAGCGGGGGGGAGCGGGGAGCTGTTTTTT	CASRLAGGSGELFF
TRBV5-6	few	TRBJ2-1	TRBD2	TGTGCCAGCAGCTTCCATGTTAGCGGGGGTCATGAGTTCTTC	CASSFHVSGGHEFF
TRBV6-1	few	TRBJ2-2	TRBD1	TGTGCTTCTACGAGGGGACAGAGTACCGGGGAGCTGTTTTTT	CASTRGQSTGELFF
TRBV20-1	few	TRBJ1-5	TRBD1	TGCAGTGCTAGCAGGGGGGGCGGGCAGCCCCAGCATTTT	CSASRGGGQPQHF
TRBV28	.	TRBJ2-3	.	TGTGCCAGCAGTTTAGAGACTCTGGGTGGTCTACTTAACACAGATACGCAGTATTTT	CASSLETLGGLLNTDTQYF
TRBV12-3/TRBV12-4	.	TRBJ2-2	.	TGTGCCAGCAGCATCGGGACACCTAACACCGGGGAGCTGTTTTTT	CASSIGTPNTGELFF
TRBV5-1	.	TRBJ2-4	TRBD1	TGCGCCAGCAGCTACACAGGGGGCGATGGCATTCAGTACTTC	CASSYTGGDGIQYF
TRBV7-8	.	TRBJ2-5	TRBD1	TGTGCCAGCAGCGAGATGGGCGGTAGCAGGGGGCAAGAGACCCAGTACTTC	CASSEMGGSRGQETQYF
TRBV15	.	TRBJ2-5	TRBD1	TGTGCCACCAGTCAAGTTAGGACAGGGAAAGAGACCCAGTACTTC	CATSQVRTGKETQYF
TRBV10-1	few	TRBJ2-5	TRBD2	TGCGCCAGCAGTGACGGGGGGTACCAAGAGACCCAGTACTTC	CASSDGGYQETQYF
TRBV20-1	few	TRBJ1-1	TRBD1	TGCAGTGCTCTGGACAGGATCACTGAAGCTTTCTTT	CSALDRITEAFF
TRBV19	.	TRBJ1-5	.	TGTGCCAGTTCCGAGTTACATCAGCCCCAGCATTTT	CASSELHQPQHF
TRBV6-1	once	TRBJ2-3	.	TGTGCCAGCAGGACCCTCAGGGAGAGGGCCATTTTAGCAGATACGCAGTATTTT	CASRTLRERAILADTQYF
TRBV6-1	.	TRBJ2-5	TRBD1	TGTGCCAGCAGACAGGGGGCTAAAGAGACCCAGTACTTC	CASRQGAKETQYF
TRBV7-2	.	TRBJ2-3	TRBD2	TGTGCCAGCAGGACTAGCGGGGGGGCCTGGGATACGCAGTATTTT	CASRTSGGAWDTQYF
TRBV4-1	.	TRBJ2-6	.	TGCGCCAGCAGCCCTCTCCGGGACGGTCTTACGTTTGGGGCCAACGTCCTGACTTTC	CASSPLRDGLTFGANVLTF
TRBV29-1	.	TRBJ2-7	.	TGCAGCGTTGAATACGGACCCTCCTACGAGCAGTACTTC	CSVEYGPSYEQYF
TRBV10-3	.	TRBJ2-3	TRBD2	TGTGCCATCAGTGCGAGCGGGGGGTTAGATACGCAGTATTTT	CAISASGGLDTQYF
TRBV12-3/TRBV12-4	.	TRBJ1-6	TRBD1	TGTGCCAGCAGCCTTAGGGCAGGGGGCGCGGGTTCACCCCTCCACTTT	CASSLRAGGAGSPLHF
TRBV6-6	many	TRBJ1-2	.	TGTGCCAGCAGTCAATATGGCTACACCTTC	CASSQYGYTF
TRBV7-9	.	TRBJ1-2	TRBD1	TGTGCCAGCAGCTTAGTCGAGACAGGGTTTCATGGCTACACCTTC	CASSLVETGFHGYTF
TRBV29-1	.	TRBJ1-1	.	TGCAGCGTACGAGGAGGACAGACTAACACTGAAGCTTTCTTT	CSVRGGQTNTEAFF
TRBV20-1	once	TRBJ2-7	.	TGCAGTGCCGGGTTTATCAACGAGCAGTACTTC	CSAGFINEQYF
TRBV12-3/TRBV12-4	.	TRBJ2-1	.	TGTGCCAGTCGACGGCGGTTTATAATCGATGAGCAGTTCTTC	CASRRRFIIDEQFF
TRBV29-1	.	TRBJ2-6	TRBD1	TGCAGCGTAGAAGATCACCGGGACAGATACTCTGGGGCCAACGTCCTGACTTTC	CSVEDHRDRYSGANVLTF
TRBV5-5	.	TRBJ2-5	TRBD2	TGTGCCAGCAGCTCTTACGGGAGCGGGGGGCCGGTAGAGACCCAGTACTTC	CASSSYGSGGPVETQYF
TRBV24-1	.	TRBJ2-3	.	TGTGCCACCAGTAGGAGAGGACGGCAGGATACGCAGTATTTT	CATSRRGRQDTQYF
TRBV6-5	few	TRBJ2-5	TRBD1	TGTGCCAGCAGTTATTCCGGACAGGGGGGAGAGACCCAGTACTTC	CASSYSGQGGETQYF
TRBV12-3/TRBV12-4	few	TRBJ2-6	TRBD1	TGTGCCAGCAGGGACAGGGTCTCCGGGGCCAACGTCCTGACTTTC	CASRDRVSGANVLTF
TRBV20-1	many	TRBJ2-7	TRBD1	TGCAGTGCTAGGGGGACAGGGTGGGAGCAGTACTTC	CSARGTGWEQYF
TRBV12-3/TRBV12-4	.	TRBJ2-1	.	TGTGCCAGCATCAAAGGGGAAGGTGAGCAGTTCTTC	CASIKGEGEQFF
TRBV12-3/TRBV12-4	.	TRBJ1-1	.	TGTGCCAGCAGTTTCGGCGCGGGATTGGGGACTGAAGCTTTCTTT	CASSFGAGLGTEAFF
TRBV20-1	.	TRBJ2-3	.	TGCAGTGCCACTTCACAGGGGGGGGATACGCAGTATTTT	CSATSQGGDTQYF